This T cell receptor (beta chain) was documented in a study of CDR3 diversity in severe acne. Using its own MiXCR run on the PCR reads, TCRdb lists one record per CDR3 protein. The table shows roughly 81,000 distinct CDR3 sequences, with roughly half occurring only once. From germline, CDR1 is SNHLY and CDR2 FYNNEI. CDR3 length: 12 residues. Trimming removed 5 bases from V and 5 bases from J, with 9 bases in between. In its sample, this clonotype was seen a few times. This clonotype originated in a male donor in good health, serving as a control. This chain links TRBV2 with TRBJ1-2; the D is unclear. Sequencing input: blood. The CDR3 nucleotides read TGTGCCAGCAGTCGCCCCGGGTATGGCTACACCTTC. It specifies CASSRPGYGYTF.